This TCR beta chain appears in the sequencing data of a study of chemoradiotherapy in HPV16-positive cancers. Study-level information: Candidate HPV-specific clones and shared TCR motifs came from a couple of HPV16-positive patients.

Regarding the study as a whole: Non-HPV-specific T cells did not expand in tumors during treatment, whereas candidate HPV-specific clones and E7-related motifs did.

The table came from immunoSEQ multiplex PCR; TCRdb's copy has only in-frame clones and leaves some out. The sample has roughly 5,800 clones, more than 70% seen once. The germline CDR1 and CDR2 sequences are LNHDA and SQIVND (reference sequence). V lost 4 bases and J lost 4; bases outside the gene matches: 6. The CDR3 covers 14 residues. This clone has just a few counts. Antigen unknown. This clonotype originated in a human donor with HPV-associated anogenital cancer. The chain employs TRBV19 and TRBJ1-2; 7 nucleotides match TRBD1. This material was collected from a patient who underwent chemoradiotherapy. CDR3 sequence (DNA): TGTGCCAGTAGTAGAGGGACAGTATTCTATGGCTACACCTTC. Its translation: CASSRGTVFYGYTF.